These T cell receptor beta chains were read from a single sample in a study of cytomegalovirus exposure and HLA in healthy donors. Libraries were prepared by immunoSEQ multiplex PCR; TCRdb keeps only in-frame clonotypes and omits some of them. The table shows 110,000 to 150,000 clones, with roughly 10% occurring only once. The source material was PBMCs. Every receptor here comes from a middle-aged man in good health and CMV-seronegative. CDR3s include the opening cysteine and the closing phenylalanine or tryptophan. D genes are given only for firm matches. Some rows mark clone size as missing; the rest say once, few, many or name a class of expanded clone.

len	v_gene	j_gene	abundance	d_gene	CDR3nt	CDR3aa
13	TRBV19	TRBJ1-5	few	NA	TGTGCCAGTAGTCCCAACCTAGTTCAGCCCCAGCATTTT	CASSPNLVQPQHF
16	TRBV5-1	TRBJ1-5	NA	NA	TGCGCCAGCAGCTTGGAGGGCGGGGGTGGCAATCAGCCCCAGCATTTT	CASSLEGGGGNQPQHF
17	TRBV19	TRBJ1-1	NA	TRBD1	TGTGCCAGTAGTATAGAAGGGACAGTTCCAATGAACACTGAAGCTTTCTTT	CASSIEGTVPMNTEAFF
14	TRBV19	TRBJ1-6	many	TRBD1	TGTGCCAGCGGGCCTACAGGGGCGACCTCACCCCTCCACTTT	CASGPTGATSPLHF
16	TRBV14	TRBJ2-1	few	TRBD2	TGTGCCAGCAGCAAGGGACTAGCGGGGGGGGTCCATGAGCAGTTCTTC	CASSKGLAGGVHEQFF
15	TRBV9	TRBJ2-7	few	TRBD2	TGTGCCAGCAGCGTAGGCCTAGCGGGCTCCTACGAGCAGTACTTC	CASSVGLAGSYEQYF
15	TRBV7-6	TRBJ2-7	NA	TRBD1	TGTGCCAGCAGCACAAGGGACAGGGGACCCTACGAGCAGTACTTC	CASSTRDRGPYEQYF
13	TRBV7-2	TRBJ2-1	few	TRBD1	TGTGCCAGCAACGATCAGGGGGCCTATGAGCAGTTCTTC	CASNDQGAYEQFF
13	TRBV2	TRBJ1-2	few	TRBD1	TGTGCCAGCAGGGGGACAGGGTTAAGCGGCTACACCTTC	CASRGTGLSGYTF
15	TRBV6-1	TRBJ1-5	NA	NA	TGTGCCAGCAGTGAACGGGGGGGTTACGGGCAGCCCCAGCATTTT	CASSERGGYGQPQHF
16	TRBV18	TRBJ2-2	few	TRBD1	TGTGCCAGCTCATGGGGGACAGACATGAACACCGGGGAGCTGTTTTTT	CASSWGTDMNTGELFF
15	TRBV6-5	TRBJ1-2	NA	NA	TGTGCCAGCTCCCTATCGGCAGGGCGAAACTATGGCTACACCTTC	CASSLSAGRNYGYTF
16	TRBV5-5	TRBJ1-5	NA	TRBD1	TGTGCCAGCAGCCCGCTCCAAGGACAGGGGAATCAGCCCCAGCATTTT	CASSPLQGQGNQPQHF
15	TRBV7-3	TRBJ2-1	few	TRBD2	TGTGCCAGCAGCCTCCTAGCGGCCTCCTACAATGAGCAGTTCTTC	CASSLLAASYNEQFF
15	TRBV5-1	TRBJ1-6	NA	TRBD1	TGCGCCAGCAGCTTGCGACAGGGGGCGGATTCACCCCTCCACTTT	CASSLRQGADSPLHF